The rows below give T cell receptor beta chains drawn from one sample of a study of blood T cells in healthy people across ages. TCRdb ran MiXCR on the 5' RACE reads and lists one entry per CDR3 protein. In the table there are about 930,000 distinct CDR3 sequences, approximately 32% of which are singletons. This same sample was also part of a study on T cells of mothers and their children.

What was sequenced was blood. All receptors derive from a woman in her 40s in good health. Both conserved end residues are part of each CDR3. The size of a clone is reported for some rows only, either as once, few or many, or as a class for expanded clones.

TRBV24-1	few	CATSEYSGGATDTQYF
TRBV6-1	NA	CASTSGGLSYNEQFF
TRBV28	NA	CASSARIGQWDTDTQYF
TRBV6-5	many	CASRTTWNEQYF
TRBV7-2	NA	CASSPLRPRDIYEQYF
TRBV24-1	few	CATSDPDPRETQYF
TRBV5-4	NA	CASSLEDGTAYEQYF
TRBV18	NA	CASSPEGNTIYF
TRBV20-1	few	CSASDPVRGNTEAFF
TRBV7-9	NA	CASSLGPGRNYGYTF
TRBV15	few	CATSLDPGQGKYGYTF
TRBV10-3	NA	CAISHPGPNTEAFF
TRBV2	NA	CASSEAGFGNQPQHF
TRBV5-1	few	CASSTDGTLSYEQYF
TRBV20-1	many	CSARETGPLDEQYF
TRBV27	few	CASSPGGRVRDTQYF
TRBV6-1	few	CASSDRGRANTEAFF
TRBV2	few	CASSVRVSGANVLTF
TRBV5-1	few	CTSSQQGAPPYEQYF
TRBV7-2	many	CASSFDSHEQYF
TRBV5-1	many	CASSLETGNYEQYF
TRBV5-6	NA	CASSYWTSGGFSTDTQYF
TRBV7-6	NA	CASSLGYPNTEAFF
TRBV2	NA	CASSGGAGGHSYEQYF
TRBV6-6	many	CASSRGQDYEQYF
TRBV6-1	NA	CASSQTMGGGGTLSYEQYF
TRBV10-3	few	CAISATDKTYEQYF
TRBV7-2	NA	CASSLGVGTTDTQYF
TRBV20-1	NA	CSAGYSTGRLLYEQYF
TRBV20-1	few	CSARDRGTGPLEQYF
TRBV5-1	many	CASSTSGGQETQYF
TRBV30	few	CAWSVRGYQPQHF
TRBV2	NA	CARQEGGTYNEQFF
TRBV4-1	few	CASSQDEGSNAKFF
TRBV5-1	NA	CASSLAPGDGTDTQYF
TRBV15	many	CATSKAVGQPQHF
TRBV7-9	NA	CASSSKGSGYTF
TRBV5-6	NA	CASSLVLAGGSDTQYF
TRBV6-5	NA	CASSYSTSGFSSYNEQFF
TRBV5-1	many	CASSFDRGGTDTQYF
TRBV18	many	CASSLGAGGMGYEQYF
TRBV15	few	CATSRYGGQETQYF
TRBV28	NA	CASRPQGATAEAFF
TRBV29-1	many	CSVEIAGREETQYF
TRBV7-6	many	CASSLGAGGSYEQYF